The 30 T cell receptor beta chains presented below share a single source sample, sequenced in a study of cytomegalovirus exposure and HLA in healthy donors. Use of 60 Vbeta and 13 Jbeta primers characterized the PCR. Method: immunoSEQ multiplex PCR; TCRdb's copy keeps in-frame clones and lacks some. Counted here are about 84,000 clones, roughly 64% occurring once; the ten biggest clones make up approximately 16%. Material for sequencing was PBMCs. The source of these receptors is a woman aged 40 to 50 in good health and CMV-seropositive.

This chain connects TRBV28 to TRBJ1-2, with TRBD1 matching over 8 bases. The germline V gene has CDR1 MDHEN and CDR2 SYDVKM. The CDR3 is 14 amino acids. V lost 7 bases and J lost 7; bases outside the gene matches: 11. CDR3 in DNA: TGTGCCAGCAAAACCTCAGGGGGCGCGGGTGGCTACACCTTC. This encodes CASKTSGGAGGYTF.

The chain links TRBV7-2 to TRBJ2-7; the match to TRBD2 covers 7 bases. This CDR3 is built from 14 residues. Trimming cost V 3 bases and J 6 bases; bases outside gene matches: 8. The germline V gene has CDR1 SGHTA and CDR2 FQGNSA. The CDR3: CASSLWEGQGEQYF. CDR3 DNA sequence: TGTGCCAGCAGCTTGTGGGAGGGCCAGGGCGAGCAGTACTTC.

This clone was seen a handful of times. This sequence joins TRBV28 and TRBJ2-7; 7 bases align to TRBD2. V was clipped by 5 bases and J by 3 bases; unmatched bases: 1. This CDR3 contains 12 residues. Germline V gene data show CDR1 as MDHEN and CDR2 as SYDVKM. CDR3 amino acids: CASSPGGYEQYF. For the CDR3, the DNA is TGTGCCAGCAGTCCGGGGGGCTACGAGCAGTACTTC.

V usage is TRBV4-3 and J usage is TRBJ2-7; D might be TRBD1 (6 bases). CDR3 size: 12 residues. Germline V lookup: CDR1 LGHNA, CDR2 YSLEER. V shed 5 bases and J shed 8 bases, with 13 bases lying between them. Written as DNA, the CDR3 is TGCGCCAGCAGCGCGGGTGACAGGAAGCAGTACTTC. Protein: CASSAGDRKQYF.

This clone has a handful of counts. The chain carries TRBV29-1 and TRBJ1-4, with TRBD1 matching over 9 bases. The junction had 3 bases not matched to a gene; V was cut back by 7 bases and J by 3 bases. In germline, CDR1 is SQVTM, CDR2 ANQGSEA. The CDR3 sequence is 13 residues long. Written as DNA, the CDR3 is TGCAGCGGACGGACAGGGGCTAATGAAAAACTGTTTTTT. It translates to CSGRTGANEKLFF.

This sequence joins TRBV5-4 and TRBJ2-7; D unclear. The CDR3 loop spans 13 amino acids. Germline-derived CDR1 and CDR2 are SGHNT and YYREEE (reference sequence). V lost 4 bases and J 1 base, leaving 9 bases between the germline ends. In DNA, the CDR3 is TGTGCCAGCAGCCGGGTGCCGTCCTACGAGCAGTACTTC. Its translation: CASSRVPSYEQYF.

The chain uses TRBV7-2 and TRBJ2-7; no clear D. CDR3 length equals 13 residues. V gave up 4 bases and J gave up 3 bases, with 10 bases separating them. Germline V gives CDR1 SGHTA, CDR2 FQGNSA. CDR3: CASSSEPRYEQYF. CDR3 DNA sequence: TGTGCCAGCAGCTCCGAGCCCCGCTACGAGCAGTACTTC.

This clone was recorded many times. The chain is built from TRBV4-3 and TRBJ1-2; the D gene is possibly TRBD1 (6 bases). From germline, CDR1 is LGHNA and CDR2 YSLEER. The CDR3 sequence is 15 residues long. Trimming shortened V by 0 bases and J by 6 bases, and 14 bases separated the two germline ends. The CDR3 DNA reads TGCGCCAGCAGCCAAGAACAGGGTTTAAAGAATGGCTACACCTTC. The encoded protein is CASSQEQGLKNGYTF.

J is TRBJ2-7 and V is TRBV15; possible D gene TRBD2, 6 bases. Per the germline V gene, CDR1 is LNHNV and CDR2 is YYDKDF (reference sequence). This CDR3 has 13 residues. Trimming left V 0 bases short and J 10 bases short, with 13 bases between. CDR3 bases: TGTGCCACCAGCAGAGATGGAGGGGAAGAACAGTACTTC. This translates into CATSRDGGEEQYF.

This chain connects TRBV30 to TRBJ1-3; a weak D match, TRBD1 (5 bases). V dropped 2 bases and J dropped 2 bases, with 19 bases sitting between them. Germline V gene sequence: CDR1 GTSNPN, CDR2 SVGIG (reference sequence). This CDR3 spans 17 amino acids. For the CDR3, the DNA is TGTGCCTGGAGTACCCCGGGGGTAACCGGGGCTGGAAACACCATATATTTT. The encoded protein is CAWSTPGVTGAGNTIYF.

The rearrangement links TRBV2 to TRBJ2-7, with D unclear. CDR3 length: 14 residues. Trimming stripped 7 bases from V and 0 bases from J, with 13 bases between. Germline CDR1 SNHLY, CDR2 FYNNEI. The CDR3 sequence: CASKWRSSSYEQYF. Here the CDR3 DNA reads TGTGCCAGCAAGTGGCGGAGCAGCTCCTACGAGCAGTACTTC.

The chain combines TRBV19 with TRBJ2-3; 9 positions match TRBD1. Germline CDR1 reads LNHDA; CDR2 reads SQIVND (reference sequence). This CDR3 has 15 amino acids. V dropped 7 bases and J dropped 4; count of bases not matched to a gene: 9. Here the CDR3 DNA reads TGTGCCAGTACCCTCAGGAGACAGGGGGCAGATACGCAGTATTTT. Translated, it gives CASTLRRQGADTQYF.

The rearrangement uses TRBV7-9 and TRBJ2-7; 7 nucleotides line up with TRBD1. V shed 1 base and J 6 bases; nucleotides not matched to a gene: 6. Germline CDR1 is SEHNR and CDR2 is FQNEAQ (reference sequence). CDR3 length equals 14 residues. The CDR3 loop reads CASSLGQGRGEQYF. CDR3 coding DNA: TGTGCCAGCAGCTTAGGACAGGGTAGGGGCGAGCAGTACTTC.

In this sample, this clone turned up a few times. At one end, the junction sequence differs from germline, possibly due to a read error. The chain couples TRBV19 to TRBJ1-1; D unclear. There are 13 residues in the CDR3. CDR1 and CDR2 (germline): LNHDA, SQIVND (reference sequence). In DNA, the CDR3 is TGTGCCAGCAGTAAAGGTTGGGCAGCTGAAGCTTTCTTT. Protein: CASSKGWAAEAFF.

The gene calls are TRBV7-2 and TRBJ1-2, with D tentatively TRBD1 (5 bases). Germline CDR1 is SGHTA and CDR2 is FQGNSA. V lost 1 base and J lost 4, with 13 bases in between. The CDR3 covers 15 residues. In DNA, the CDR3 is TGTGCCAGCAGCTTAGGTGCTATAAGGGGCTATGGCTACACCTTC. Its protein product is CASSLGAIRGYGYTF.

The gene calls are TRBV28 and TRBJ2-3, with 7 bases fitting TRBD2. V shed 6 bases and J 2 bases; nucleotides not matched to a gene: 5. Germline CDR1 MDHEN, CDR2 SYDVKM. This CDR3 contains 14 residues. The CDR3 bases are TGTGCCAGCAGCCGGGGGGAGCCCACAGATACGCAGTATTTT. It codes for CASSRGEPTDTQYF.

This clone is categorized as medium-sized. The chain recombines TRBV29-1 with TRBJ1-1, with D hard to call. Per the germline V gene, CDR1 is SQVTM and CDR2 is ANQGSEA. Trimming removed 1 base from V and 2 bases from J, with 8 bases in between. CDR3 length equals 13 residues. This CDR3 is CSVEVSRNTEAFF. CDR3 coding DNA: TGCAGCGTTGAAGTATCCAGAAACACTGAAGCTTTCTTT. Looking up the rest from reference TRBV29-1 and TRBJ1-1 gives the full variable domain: SAVISQKPSRDICQRGTSLTIQCQVDSQVTMMFWYRQQPGQSLTLIATANQGSEATYESGFVIDKFPISRPNLTFSTLTVSNMSPEDSSIYLCSVEVSRNTEAFFGQGTRLTVV.

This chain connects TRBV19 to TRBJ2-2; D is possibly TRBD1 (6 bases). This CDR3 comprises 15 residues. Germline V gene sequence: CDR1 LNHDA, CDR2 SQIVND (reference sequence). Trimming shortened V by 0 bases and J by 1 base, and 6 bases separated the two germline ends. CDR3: CASSIEDRNTGELFF. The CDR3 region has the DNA TGTGCCAGTAGTATAGAGGACAGGAACACCGGGGAGCTGTTTTTT.

In DNA, the CDR3 is TGTGCTAGTGGCCCTGGGACTAGCGGTACAGATACGCAGTATTTT. Protein: CASGPGTSGTDTQYF. The V gene is TRBV12-5, the J gene TRBJ2-3, with 11 bases aligning to TRBD2. CDR1 and CDR2 (germline): LGHNT, FRNRAP. Trimming at V came to 6 bases and at J to 3 bases, leaving 5 bases not matched to a gene. This CDR3 comprises 15 residues. Full variable domain (remainder filled in from reference TRBV12-5 and TRBJ2-3): DARVTQTPRHKVTEMGQEVTMRCQPILGHNTVFWYRQTMMQGLELLAYFRNRAPLDDSGMPKDRFSAEMPDATLATLKIQPSEPRDSAVYFCASGPGTSGTDTQYFGPGTRLTVL.

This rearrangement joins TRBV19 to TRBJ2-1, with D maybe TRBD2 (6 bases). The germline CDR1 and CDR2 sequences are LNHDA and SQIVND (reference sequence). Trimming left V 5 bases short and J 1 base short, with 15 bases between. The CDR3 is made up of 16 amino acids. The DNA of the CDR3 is TGTGCCAGTAGTTCAAGCGGGCCCTTTTCCTACAATGAGCAGTTCTTC. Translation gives CASSSSGPFSYNEQFF.

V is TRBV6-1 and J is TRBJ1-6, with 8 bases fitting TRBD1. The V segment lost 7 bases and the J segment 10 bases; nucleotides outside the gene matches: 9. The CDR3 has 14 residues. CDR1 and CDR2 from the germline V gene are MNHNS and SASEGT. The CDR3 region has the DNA TGTGCCAGCACCGCGGACAGGGTTTTATCACCCCTCCACTTT. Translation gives CASTADRVLSPLHF.

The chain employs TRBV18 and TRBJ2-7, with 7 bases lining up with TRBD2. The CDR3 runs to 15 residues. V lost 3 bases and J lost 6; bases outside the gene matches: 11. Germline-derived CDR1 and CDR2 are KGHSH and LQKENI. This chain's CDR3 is CASSPGLVSPLEQYF. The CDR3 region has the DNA TGTGCCAGCTCACCCGGACTAGTCTCTCCCCTCGAGCAGTACTTC.

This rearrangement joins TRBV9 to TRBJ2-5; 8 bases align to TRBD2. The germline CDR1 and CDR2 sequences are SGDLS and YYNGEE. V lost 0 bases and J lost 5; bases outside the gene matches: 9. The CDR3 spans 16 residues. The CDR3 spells CASSVGGSGTRETQYF. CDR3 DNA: TGTGCCAGCAGCGTAGGAGGTAGCGGGACTAGGGAGACCCAGTACTTC.

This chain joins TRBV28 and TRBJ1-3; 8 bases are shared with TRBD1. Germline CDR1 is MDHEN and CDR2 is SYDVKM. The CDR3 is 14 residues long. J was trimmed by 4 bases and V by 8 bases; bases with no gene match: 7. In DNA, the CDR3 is TGTGCCAGCTCGCCAGGGGGCTCGGGAAACACCATATATTTT. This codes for CASSPGGSGNTIYF.

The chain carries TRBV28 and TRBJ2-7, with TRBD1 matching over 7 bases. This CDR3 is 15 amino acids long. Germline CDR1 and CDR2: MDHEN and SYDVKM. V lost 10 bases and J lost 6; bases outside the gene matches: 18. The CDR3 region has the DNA TGTGCCACCTATAACAGGGGAACACGCCGGGGCGAGCAGTACTTC. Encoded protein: CATYNRGTRRGEQYF.

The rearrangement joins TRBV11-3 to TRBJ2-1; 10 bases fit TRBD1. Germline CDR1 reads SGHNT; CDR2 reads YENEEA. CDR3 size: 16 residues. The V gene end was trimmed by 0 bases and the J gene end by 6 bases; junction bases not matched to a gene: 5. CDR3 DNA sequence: TGTGCCAGCAGCTTAGAGGCTGGGACAGGGGTCAATGAGCAGTTCTTC. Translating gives CASSLEAGTGVNEQFF. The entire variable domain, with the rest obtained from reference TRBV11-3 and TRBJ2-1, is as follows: EAGVVQSPRYKIIEKKQPVAFWCNPISGHNTLYWYLQNLGQGPELLIRYENEEAVDDSQLPKDRFSAERLKGVDSTLKIQPAELGDSAVYLCASSLEAGTGVNEQFFGPGTRLTVL.

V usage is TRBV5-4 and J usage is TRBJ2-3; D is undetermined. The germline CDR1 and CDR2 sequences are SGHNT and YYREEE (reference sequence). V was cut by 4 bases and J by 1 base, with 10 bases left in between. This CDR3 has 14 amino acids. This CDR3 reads CASSTPQGTDTQYF. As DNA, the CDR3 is TGTGCCAGCAGCACCCCGCAGGGCACAGATACGCAGTATTTT. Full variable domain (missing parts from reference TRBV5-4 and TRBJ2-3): ETGVTQSPTHLIKTRGQQVTLRCSSQSGHNTVSWYQQALGQGPQFIFQYYREEENGRGNFPPRFSGLQFPNYSSELNVNALELDDSALYLCASSTPQGTDTQYFGPGTRLTVL.

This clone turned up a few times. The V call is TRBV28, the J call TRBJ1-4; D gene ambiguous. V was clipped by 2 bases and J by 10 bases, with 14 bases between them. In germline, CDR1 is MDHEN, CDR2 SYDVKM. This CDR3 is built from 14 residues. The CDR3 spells CASSLGPQNTKLFF. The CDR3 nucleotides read TGTGCCAGCAGTTTAGGTCCACAGAACACAAAACTGTTTTTT.

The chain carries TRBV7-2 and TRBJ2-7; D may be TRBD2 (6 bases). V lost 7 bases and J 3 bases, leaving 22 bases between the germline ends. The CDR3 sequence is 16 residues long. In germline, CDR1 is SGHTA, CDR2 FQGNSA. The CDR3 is CASTKSGSSSGYEQYF. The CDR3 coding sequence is TGTGCCAGCACAAAAAGCGGGTCTAGCTCGGGCTACGAGCAGTACTTC.

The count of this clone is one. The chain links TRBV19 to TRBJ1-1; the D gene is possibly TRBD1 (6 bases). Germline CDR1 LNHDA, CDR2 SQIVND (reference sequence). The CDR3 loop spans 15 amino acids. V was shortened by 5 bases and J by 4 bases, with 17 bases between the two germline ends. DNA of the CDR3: TGTGCCAGTAGTCAGAGGGGCAGGGGCACCACTGAAGCTTTCTTT. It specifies CASSQRGRGTTEAFF.